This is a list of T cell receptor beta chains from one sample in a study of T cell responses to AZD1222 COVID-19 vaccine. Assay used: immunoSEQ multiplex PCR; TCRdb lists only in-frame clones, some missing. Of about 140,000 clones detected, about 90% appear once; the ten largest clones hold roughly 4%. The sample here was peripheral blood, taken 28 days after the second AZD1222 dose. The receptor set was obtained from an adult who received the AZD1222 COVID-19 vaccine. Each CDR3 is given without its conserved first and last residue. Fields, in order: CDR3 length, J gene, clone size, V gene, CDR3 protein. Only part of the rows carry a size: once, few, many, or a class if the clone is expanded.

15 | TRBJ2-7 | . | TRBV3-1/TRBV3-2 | ASSQGPMTGVSYEQY
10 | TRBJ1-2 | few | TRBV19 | ASSIDRNGYT
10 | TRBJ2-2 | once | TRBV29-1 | SVERAPGELF
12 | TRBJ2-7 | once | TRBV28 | ASSPPQVAGTWY
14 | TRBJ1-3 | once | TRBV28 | ASSTPTPLSGNTIY
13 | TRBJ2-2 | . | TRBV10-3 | ATKSGTERSGELF
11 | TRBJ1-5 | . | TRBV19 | ASSIDRYQPQH
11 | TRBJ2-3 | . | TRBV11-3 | ASSLPSSDTQY
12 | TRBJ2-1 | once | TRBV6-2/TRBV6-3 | ASSYRRDGNEQF
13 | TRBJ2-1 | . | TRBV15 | ATGALGERYNEQF
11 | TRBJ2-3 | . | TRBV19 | ASRDRAADTQY
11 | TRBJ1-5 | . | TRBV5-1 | ASSLAGDQPQH
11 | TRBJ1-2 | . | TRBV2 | ASHRQGLYGYT
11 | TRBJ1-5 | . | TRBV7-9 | ASSSRYDQPQH
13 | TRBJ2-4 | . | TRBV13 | ASSLGRGGNSIQY
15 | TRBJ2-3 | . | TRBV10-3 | AIRGGRIDSSTDTQY
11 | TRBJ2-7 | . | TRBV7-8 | ASRTESSYEQY
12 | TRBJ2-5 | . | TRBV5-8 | ASSLGTSQETQY
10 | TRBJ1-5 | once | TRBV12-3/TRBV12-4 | ASSLAPQPQH
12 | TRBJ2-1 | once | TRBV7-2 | ASSLRSGHNEQF
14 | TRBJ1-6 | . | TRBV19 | ASSRTTGGGASPLH
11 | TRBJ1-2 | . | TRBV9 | ASSVRTNYGYT
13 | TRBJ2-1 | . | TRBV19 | ASRGEGTFYNEQF